This T cell receptor (beta chain) was documented in a study of cytomegalovirus exposure and HLA in healthy donors. The table lists this clone with a few counts. Its antigen is not identified. V lost 0 bases, J lost 0 bases, and 5 bases lay in between. The CDR3 has 15 amino acids. Germline assignment: CDR1 MNHEY and CDR2 SMNVEV (reference sequence). Primers included in the PCR were 60 Vbeta and 13 Jbeta primers. Here immunoSEQ multiplex PCR was the method, and the copy in TCRdb shows in-frame clones only, minus some. The sample has roughly 130,000 clones, 74% seen once; the top ten hold approximately 5%. Study-wide results and caveats: The analysis excluded some indistinguishable V segments, including TRBV6-2 and TRBV6-3.

This clonotype was sampled from a woman between 45 and 65 years old in good health and CMV-seropositive. The chain combines TRBV27 with TRBJ1-4, with no clear D. Input material: PBMCs. The CDR3 reads CASSLSGATNEKLFF. Here the CDR3 DNA reads TGTGCCAGCAGTTTATCAGGAGCAACTAATGAAAAACTGTTTTTT. Supplemented by reference TRBV27 and TRBJ1-4, the full variable domain reads EAQVTQNPRYLITVTGKKLTVTCSQNMNHEYMSWYRQDPGLGLRQIYYSMNVEVTDKGDVPEGYKVSRKEKRNFPLILESPSPNQTSLYFCASSLSGATNEKLFFGSGTQLSVL.